This TCR beta chain appears in the sequencing data of a study of blood T cell repertoires in COVID-19. On the study more broadly: The United States, Italy and Spain provided the acute and convalescent COVID-19 samples.

Libraries were prepared by immunoSEQ multiplex PCR; TCRdb keeps only in-frame clonotypes and omits some of them. The sample comprises some 150,000 clones, about 84% of which are singletons, and approximately 5.8% rests with the top ten. Trimming shortened V by 6 bases and J by 4 bases, and 12 bases separated the two germline ends. The CDR3 totals 13 residues. Germline CDR1 and CDR2: MNHEY and SVGAGI. The V call is TRBV6-5, the J call TRBJ1-2; maybe TRBD1 (6 bases). The receptor's source is a human donor in a cohort sampled during active COVID-19. The sample consisted of peripheral blood. For the CDR3, the DNA is TGTGCCAGCAGCGGCAGGGGTGGCTATGGCTACACCTTC. This encodes CASSGRGGYGYTF.